Listed here are 10 T cell receptor beta chains from one sample, sequenced in a study of blood T cells in healthy people across ages. Primed by a sample-barcoded 5' primer and a J-beta primer mix, a second PCR proceeded for roughly 6 to 12 cycles. TCRdb re-called the 5' RACE reads through MiXCR, storing one row per CDR3 protein. The repertoire has roughly 1.7 million distinct CDR3 sequences, roughly 32% of them found once; the top ten carry 11%. Sample: blood. Source of these receptors: a woman aged 25 to 39 in good health.

The rearrangement uses TRBV29-1 and TRBJ2-3, with unresolved D. V dropped 7 bases and J dropped 3 bases, with 17 bases sitting between them. CDR1 and CDR2 from the germline V gene are SQVTM and ANQGSEA. This CDR3 comprises 14 residues. CDR3 nucleotide sequence: TGCAGCGCTTCATCGACCAATCTAACAGATACGCAGTATTTT. Its protein product is CSASSTNLTDTQYF.

The V call is TRBV30, the J call TRBJ1-5; D not resolved. The germline V and J ends were trimmed by 5 bases and 5 bases, with 13 bases remaining between them. Germline assignment: CDR1 GTSNPN and CDR2 SVGIG (reference sequence). CDR3 size: 13 residues. The CDR3 loop is CAWSLGDDQPQHF. The CDR3 region has the DNA TGTGCCTGGTCCCTGGGAGACGATCAGCCCCAGCATTTT.

DNA for the CDR3: TGTGCCAGCAGCGTAGATGCTAGCCGGGAACTCACCGGGGAGCTGTTTTTT. It is translated as CASSVDASRELTGELFF. The chain couples TRBV9 to TRBJ2-2; a possible D gene is TRBD2 (5 bases). The CDR3 extends over 17 amino acids. Germline V lookup: CDR1 SGDLS, CDR2 YYNGEE. The ends were cut back, 0 bases at V and 4 bases at J, with 16 bases in the middle.

This rearrangement joins TRBV6-2 or TRBV6-3 to TRBJ2-7; 8 bases map to TRBD2. The CDR3 has 15 residues. The V gene's germline CDR1 is MNHEY and CDR2 SVGEGT. The J segment lost 3 bases and the V segment lost 3 bases, leaving 7 bases of the junction unmatched. The CDR3 loop reads CASSYRPLAGYEQYF. In DNA, the CDR3 is TGTGCCAGCAGTTATCGCCCGCTAGCGGGCTACGAGCAGTACTTC.

The rearrangement uses TRBV20-1 and TRBJ1-2; D is uncertain. V was pared by 2 bases and J by 7 bases, with 8 bases between. The V gene's germline CDR1 is DFQATT and CDR2 SNEGSKA (reference sequence). The CDR3 loop spans 11 amino acids. CDR3 coding DNA: TGCAGTGCTAGATCCATTTCTGGCTACACCTTC. This sequence encodes CSARSISGYTF.

The rearrangement uses TRBV9 and TRBJ2-1; 10 bases are a match to TRBD2. Germline assignment: CDR1 SGDLS and CDR2 YYNGEE. J gave up 5 bases and V 4 bases, and 9 bases lay outside the gene matches. This CDR3 is built from 16 residues. In nucleotides, the CDR3 is TGTGCCAGCAGCTCCCCTCTAGCGGGGGCTAACAATGAGCAGTTCTTC. Translation gives CASSSPLAGANNEQFF. Together with reference TRBV9 and TRBJ2-1, the CDR3 gives the full variable domain: DSGVTQTPKHLITATGQRVTLRCSPRSGDLSVYWYQQSLDQGLQFLIQYYNGEERAKGNILERFSAQQFPDLHSELNLSSLELGDSALYFCASSSPLAGANNEQFFGPGTRLTVL.

This clonotype has more than one count but fewer than ten. The chain couples TRBV9 to TRBJ2-1; a weak D match, TRBD1 (7 bases). Germline CDR1 reads SGDLS; CDR2 reads YYNGEE. Deletions cut 3 bases from V and 4 bases from J, with 14 bases between. The CDR3 runs to 15 residues. As DNA, the CDR3 is TGTGCCAGCAGCGCCGGAGGGGACAGTTACAATGAGCAGTTCTTC. This sequence encodes CASSAGGDSYNEQFF.

Concerning this clonotype itself: The junction and the germline gene differ at one end; a read error may be behind it. The genes are TRBV2 and TRBJ1-5, with TRBD1 matching 9 bases. Germline CDR1 and CDR2: SNHLY and FYNNEI. This CDR3 comprises 14 residues. CDR3 loop: CTSAGTGMDQPQHF. DNA of the CDR3: TGTACCAGCGCCGGGACAGGGATGGATCAGCCCCAGCATTTT.

This sequence joins TRBV20-1 and TRBJ2-7; 11 bases fit TRBD2. The J call could be wrong; TRBJ2-5 is a better fit for the DNA end. The length of the CDR3 is 16 residues. CDR1 DFQATT and CDR2 SNEGSKA come from the germline V gene (reference sequence). As DNA, the CDR3 is TGCAGTGCTAGCCACACTAGCGGGAGCCCCTCGGAGACCCAGTACTTC. Translating gives CSASHTSGSPSETQYF.

Ten or more counts support this clonotype. This chain uses TRBV29-1 with TRBJ2-1; TRBD1 aligns across 8 bases. There are 14 residues in the CDR3. CDR1 and CDR2 from the germline V gene are SQVTM and ANQGSEA. V lost 6 bases, J lost 7 bases, and 11 bases stayed unmatched. The CDR3 reads CSVMDRVRSNEQFF. CDR3 DNA: TGCAGCGTCATGGACAGGGTGAGGTCGAATGAGCAGTTCTTC.